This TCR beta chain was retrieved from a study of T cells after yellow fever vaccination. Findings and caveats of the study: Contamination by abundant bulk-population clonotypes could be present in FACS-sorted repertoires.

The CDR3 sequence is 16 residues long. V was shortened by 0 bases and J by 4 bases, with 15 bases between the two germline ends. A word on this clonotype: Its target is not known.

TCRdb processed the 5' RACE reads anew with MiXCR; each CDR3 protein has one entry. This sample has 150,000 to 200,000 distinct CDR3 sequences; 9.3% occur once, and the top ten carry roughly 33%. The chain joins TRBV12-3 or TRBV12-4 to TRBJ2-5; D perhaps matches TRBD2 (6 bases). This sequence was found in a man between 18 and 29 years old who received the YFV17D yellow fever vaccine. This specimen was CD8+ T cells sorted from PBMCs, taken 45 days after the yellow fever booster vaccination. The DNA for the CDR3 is TGTGCCAGCAGTTTAGCCACGGTAGCGGAGCCAGAGACCCAGTACTTC. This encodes CASSLATVAEPETQYF.